This T cell receptor beta chain emerged from a study of breast tumors, draining lymph nodes, adjacent tissues. CDR3 length: 16 amino acids. The germline CDR1 and CDR2 sequences are DFQATT and SNEGSKA (reference sequence). Unmatched junction bases numbered 7, after V lost 1 base and J lost 5 bases. This clonotype was recorded at least ten times. Antigen unknown. TCRdb reanalysed the multiplex PCR reads using MiXCR and keeps one entry per CDR3 protein. The table shows approximately 180,000 distinct CDR3 sequences, with 30% to 35% occurring only once. Study-wide results and limits: Compared with lymph nodes, tumors were less diverse; compared with nontumor tissue, more. Compared with basal-like, luminal-like tumors shared significantly more repertoire with nontumor tissue.

Samples came from axillary lymph nodes draining the breast cancer. The material sequenced was axillary lymph node tissue. This receptor was obtained from a female donor with breast cancer. Some clones in this sample may be carry-over from other donors' samples. The chain uses TRBV20-1 and TRBJ2-3, with 12 nucleotides matching TRBD2. Written as DNA, the CDR3 is TGCAGTGCTAGAGGACTAGCGGGAGCCTTGGGAGATACGCAGTATTTT. Amino acid sequence: CSARGLAGALGDTQYF.